This T cell receptor (beta chain) was observed in a study of blood T cell repertoires in COVID-19. Study in general: From the United States, Italy and Spain came samples of acute and convalescent COVID-19. Sources were T cells, B-cell-depleted T cells, or PBMCs; the material itself was cDNA or gDNA.

Methods used by the authors: Amplification of reference gene primers provided the estimated nucleated cell counts. Produced via immunoSEQ multiplex PCR; TCRdb's table is partial and in-frame only. The V and J calls and clone size were taken over from that table, and D and trimming were inferred from the DNA. The repertoire holds under 250,000 clones, with roughly 86% as singletons. While infection was still active, Seattle patients were enrolled and then followed longitudinally. V lost 5 bases, J lost 2 bases, and 10 bases lay in between. Germline V gives CDR1 SGHTA, CDR2 FQGTGA. The CDR3 is 15 residues long.

The sequenced sample was peripheral blood. The chain is built from TRBV7-3 and TRBJ2-6; TRBD1 might be the D (7 bases). The receptor's source is an elderly woman with COVID-19, enrolled during active disease. Here the CDR3 reads CASSLRGAGANVLTF. In DNA form, the CDR3 reads TGTGCCAGCAGCCTCAGGGGGGCTGGGGCCAACGTCCTGACTTTC.